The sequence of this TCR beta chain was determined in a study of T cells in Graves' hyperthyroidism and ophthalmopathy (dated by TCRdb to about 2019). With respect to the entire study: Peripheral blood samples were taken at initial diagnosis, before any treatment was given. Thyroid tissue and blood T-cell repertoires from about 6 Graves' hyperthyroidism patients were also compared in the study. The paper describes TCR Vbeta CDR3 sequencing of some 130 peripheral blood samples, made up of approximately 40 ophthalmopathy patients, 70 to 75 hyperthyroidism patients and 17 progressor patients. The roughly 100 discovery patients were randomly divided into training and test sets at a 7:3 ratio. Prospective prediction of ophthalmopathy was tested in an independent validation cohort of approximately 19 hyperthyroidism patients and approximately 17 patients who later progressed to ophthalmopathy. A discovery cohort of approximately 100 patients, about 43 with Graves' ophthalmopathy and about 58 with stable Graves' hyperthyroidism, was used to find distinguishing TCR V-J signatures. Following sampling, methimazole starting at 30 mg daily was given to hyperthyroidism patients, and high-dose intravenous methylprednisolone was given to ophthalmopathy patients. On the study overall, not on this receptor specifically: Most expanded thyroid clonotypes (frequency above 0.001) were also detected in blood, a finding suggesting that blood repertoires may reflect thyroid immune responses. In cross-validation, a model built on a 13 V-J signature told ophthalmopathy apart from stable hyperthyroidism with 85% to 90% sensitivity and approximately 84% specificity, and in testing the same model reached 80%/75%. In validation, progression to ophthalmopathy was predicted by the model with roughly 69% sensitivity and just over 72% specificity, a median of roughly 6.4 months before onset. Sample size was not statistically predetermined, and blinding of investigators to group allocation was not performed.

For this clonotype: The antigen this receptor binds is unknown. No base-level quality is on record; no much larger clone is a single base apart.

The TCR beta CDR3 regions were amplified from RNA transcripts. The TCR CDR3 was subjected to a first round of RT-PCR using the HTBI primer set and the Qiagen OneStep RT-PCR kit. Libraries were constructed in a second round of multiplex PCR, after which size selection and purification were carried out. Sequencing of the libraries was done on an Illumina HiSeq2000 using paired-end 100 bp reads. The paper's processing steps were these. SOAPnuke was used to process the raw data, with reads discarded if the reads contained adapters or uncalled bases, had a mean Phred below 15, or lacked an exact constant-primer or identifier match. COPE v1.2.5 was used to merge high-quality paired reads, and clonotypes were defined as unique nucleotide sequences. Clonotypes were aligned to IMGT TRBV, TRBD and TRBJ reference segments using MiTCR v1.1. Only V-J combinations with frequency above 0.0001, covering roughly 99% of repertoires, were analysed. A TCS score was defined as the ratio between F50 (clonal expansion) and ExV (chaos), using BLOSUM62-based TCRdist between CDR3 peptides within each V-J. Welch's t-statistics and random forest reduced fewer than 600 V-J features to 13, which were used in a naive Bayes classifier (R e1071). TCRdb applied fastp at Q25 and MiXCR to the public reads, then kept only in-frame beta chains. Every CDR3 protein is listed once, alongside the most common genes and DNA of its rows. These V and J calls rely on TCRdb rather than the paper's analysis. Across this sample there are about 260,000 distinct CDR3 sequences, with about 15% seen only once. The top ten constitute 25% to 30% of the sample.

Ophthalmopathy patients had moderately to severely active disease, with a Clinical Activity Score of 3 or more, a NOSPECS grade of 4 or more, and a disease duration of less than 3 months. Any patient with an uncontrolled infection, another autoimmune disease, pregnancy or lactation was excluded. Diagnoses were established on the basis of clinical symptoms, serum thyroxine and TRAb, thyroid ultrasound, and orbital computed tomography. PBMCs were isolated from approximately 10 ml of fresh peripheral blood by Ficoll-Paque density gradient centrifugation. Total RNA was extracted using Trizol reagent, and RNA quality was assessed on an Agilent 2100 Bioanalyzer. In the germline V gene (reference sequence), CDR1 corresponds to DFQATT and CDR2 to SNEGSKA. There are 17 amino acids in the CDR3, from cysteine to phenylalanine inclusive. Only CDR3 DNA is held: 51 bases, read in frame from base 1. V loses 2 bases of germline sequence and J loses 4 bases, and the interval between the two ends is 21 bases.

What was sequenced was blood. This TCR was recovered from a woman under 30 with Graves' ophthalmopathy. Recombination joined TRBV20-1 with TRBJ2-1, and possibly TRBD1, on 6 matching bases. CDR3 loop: CSARPQPPATGYNEQFF. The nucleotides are TGCAGTGCTAGACCACAACCTCCAGCTACAGGGTACAATGAGCAGTTCTTC.